One TCR beta chain is described in this entry. Per germline, CDR1 MDHEN and CDR2 SYDVKM. CDR3 length: 15 residues. V was clipped by 1 base and J by 6 bases; unmatched bases: 5. Clones were read by immunoSEQ multiplex PCR, and TCRdb kept only the in-frame ones, dropping some. The data contain more than 85,000 clones, about 75% of them singletons. This specimen comes from a study of blood T cell repertoires in COVID-19. For the study at large: T cells, B-cell-depleted T cells, or PBMCs supplied cDNA or gDNA.

This TCR was recovered from an elderly woman with active or convalescent COVID-19. This chain uses TRBV28 with TRBJ2-1; 8 bases agree with TRBD1. Sequencing was done on a sample of peripheral blood. This chain's CDR3 is CASSLYGQGGNEQFF. Here the CDR3 DNA reads TGTGCCAGCAGTTTATACGGACAGGGTGGCAATGAGCAGTTCTTC.